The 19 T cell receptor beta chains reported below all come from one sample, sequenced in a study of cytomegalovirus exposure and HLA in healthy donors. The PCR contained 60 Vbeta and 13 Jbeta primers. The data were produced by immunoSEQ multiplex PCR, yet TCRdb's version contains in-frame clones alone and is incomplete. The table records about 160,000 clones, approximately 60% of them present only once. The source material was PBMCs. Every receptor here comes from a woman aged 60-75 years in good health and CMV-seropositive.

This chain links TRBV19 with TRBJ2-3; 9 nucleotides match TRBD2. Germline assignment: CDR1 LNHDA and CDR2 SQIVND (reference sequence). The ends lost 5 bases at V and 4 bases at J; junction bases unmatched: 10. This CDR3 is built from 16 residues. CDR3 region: CASSLPGLAAPDTQYF. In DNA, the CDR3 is TGTGCCAGTAGTTTACCGGGACTAGCAGCACCAGATACGCAGTATTTT.

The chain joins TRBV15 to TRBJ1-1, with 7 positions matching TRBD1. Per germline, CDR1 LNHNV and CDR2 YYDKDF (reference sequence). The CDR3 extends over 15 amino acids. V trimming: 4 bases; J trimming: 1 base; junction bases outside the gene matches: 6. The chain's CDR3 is CATSKGQARNTEAFF. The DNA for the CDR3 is TGTGCCACCAGCAAAGGACAGGCCCGGAACACTGAAGCTTTCTTT.

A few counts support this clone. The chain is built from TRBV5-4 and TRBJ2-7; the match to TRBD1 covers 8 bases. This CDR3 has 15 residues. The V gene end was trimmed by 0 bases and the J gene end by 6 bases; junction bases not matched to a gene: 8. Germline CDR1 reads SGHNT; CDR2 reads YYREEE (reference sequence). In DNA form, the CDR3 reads TGTGCCAGCAGCTTGGCCGCGACAGGGGATTTCGAGCAGTACTTC. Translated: CASSLAATGDFEQYF.

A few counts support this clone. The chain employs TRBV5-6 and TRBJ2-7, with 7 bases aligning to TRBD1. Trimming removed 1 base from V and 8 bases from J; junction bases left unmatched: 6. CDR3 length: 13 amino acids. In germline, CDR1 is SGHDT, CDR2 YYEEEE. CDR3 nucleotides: TGTGCCAGCAGCTTGATAGGACAGGCCAAGCAGTACTTC. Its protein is CASSLIGQAKQYF.

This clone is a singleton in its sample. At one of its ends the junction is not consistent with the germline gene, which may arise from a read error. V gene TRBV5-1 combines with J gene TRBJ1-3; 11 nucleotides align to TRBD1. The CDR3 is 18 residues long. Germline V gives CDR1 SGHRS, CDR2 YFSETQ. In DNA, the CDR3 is TGCGCCAGCAGCTTGGAAGTGGGGACAGGGGGTCTTGGAAGCACCATATATTTT. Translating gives CASSLEVGTGGLGSTIYF.

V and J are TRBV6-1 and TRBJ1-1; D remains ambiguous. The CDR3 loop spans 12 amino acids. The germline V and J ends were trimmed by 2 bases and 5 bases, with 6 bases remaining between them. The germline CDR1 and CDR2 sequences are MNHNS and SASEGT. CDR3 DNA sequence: TGTGCCAGCAGTGAATCCCGGACTGAAGCTTTCTTT. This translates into CASSESRTEAFF.

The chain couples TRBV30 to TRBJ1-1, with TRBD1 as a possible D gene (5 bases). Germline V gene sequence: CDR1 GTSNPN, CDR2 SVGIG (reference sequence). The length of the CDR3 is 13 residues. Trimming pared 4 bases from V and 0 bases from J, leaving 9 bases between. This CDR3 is CAWMAQVNTEAFF. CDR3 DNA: TGTGCCTGGATGGCACAGGTGAACACTGAAGCTTTCTTT.

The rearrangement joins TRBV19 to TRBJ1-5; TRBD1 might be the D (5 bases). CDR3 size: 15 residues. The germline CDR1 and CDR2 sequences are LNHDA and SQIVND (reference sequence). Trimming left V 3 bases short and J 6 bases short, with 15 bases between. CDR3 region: CASSIQGGGIQPQHF. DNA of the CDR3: TGTGCCAGTAGTATTCAGGGAGGCGGGATTCAGCCCCAGCATTTT. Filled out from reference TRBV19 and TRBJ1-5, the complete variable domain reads DGGITQSPKYLFRKEGQNVTLSCEQNLNHDAMYWYRQDPGQGLRLIYYSQIVNDFQKGDIAEGYSVSREKKESFPLTVTSAQKNPTAFYLCASSIQGGGIQPQHFGDGTRLSIL.

Here the CDR3 DNA reads TGTGCCAGCAGCTTGTACAGGGGTAACGAGCAGTACTTC. It translates to CASSLYRGNEQYF. The chain is built from TRBV5-6 and TRBJ2-7; 7 nucleotides agree with TRBD1. Germline CDR1 reads SGHDT; CDR2 reads YYEEEE. Germline trimming cut 1 base from V and 5 bases from J; bases unmatched to any gene: 3. CDR3 length: 13 amino acids. Full variable domain (outside the CDR3, taken from reference TRBV5-6 and TRBJ2-7): DAGVTQSPTHLIKTRGQQVTLRCSPKSGHDTVSWYQQALGQGPQFIFQYYEEEERQRGNFPDRFSGHQFPNYSSELNVNALLLGDSALYLCASSLYRGNEQYFGPGTRLTVT.

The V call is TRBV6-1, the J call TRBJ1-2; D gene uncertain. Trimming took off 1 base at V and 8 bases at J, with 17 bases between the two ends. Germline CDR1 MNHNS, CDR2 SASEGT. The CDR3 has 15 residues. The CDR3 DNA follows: TGTGCCAGCAGTGAAGATCTGGGCTCTATTCGAGGCTACACCTTC. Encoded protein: CASSEDLGSIRGYTF.

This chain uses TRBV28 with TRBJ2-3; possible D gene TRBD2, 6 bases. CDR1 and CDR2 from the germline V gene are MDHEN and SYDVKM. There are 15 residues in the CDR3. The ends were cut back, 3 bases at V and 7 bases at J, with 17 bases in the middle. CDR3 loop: CASSFTGSGTNTQYF. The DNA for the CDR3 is TGTGCCAGCAGTTTCACGGGTAGCGGAACCAATACGCAGTATTTT.

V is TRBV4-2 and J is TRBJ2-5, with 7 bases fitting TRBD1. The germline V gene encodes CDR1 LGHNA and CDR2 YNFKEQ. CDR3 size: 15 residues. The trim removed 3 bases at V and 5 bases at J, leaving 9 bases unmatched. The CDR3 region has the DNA TGTGCCAGCAGCCAGGGGGACAGACTCCGGGAGACCCAGTACTTC. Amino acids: CASSQGDRLRETQYF.

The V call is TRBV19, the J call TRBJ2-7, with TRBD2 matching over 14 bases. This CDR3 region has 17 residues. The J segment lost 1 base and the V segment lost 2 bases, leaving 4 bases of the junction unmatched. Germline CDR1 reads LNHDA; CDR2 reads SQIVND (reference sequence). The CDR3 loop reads CASSISGLAGVSYEQYF. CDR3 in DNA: TGTGCCAGTAGTATATCGGGACTAGCGGGAGTTTCCTACGAGCAGTACTTC.

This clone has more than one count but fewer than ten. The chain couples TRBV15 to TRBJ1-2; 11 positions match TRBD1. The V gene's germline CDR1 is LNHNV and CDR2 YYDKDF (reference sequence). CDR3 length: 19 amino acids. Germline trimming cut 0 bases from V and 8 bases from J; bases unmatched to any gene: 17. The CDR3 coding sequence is TGTGCCACCAGCAGAGAAAGGACTACCACCGGACAGGGGGCGCGGGGCTACACCTTC. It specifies CATSRERTTTGQGARGYTF.

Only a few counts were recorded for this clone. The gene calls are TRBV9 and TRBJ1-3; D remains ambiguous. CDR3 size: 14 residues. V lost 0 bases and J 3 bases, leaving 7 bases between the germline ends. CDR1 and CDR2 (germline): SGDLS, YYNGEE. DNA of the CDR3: TGTGCCAGCAGCGTAGAACAGATTGGAAACACCATATATTTT. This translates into CASSVEQIGNTIYF. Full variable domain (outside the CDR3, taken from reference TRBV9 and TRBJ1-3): DSGVTQTPKHLITATGQRVTLRCSPRSGDLSVYWYQQSLDQGLQFLIQYYNGEERAKGNILERFSAQQFPDLHSELNLSSLELGDSALYFCASSVEQIGNTIYFGEGSWLTVV.

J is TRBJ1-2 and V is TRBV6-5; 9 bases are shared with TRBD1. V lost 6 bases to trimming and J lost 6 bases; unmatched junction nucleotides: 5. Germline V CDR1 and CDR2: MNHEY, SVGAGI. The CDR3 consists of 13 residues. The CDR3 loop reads CASRPGQGDGYTF. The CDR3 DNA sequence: TGTGCCAGCAGACCGGGACAGGGAGATGGCTACACCTTC.

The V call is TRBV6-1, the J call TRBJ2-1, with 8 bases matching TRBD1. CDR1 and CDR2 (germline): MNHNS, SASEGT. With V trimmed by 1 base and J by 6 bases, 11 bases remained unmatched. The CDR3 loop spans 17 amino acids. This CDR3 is CASSEGVWTGRSNEQFF. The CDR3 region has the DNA TGTGCCAGCAGTGAAGGCGTGTGGACAGGGAGATCCAATGAGCAGTTCTTC.

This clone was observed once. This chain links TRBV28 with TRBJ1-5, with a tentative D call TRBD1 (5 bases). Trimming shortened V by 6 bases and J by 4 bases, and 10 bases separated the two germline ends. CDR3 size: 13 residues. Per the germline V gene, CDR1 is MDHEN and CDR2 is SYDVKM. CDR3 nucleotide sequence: TGTGCCAGCAGCTTCGACAGAAATCAGCCCCAGCATTTT. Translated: CASSFDRNQPQHF.

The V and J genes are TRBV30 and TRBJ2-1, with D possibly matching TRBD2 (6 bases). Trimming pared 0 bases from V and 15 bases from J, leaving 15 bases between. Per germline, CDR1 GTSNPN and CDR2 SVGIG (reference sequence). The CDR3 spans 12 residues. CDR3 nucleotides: TGTGCCTGGAGTGTAAAGGAGGGCCGGATGTTCTTC. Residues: CAWSVKEGRMFF. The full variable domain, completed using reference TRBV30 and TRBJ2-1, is SQTIHQWPATLVQPVGSPLSLECTVEGTSNPNLYWYRQAAGRGLQLLFYSVGIGQISSEVPQNLSASRPQDRQFILSSKKLLLSDSGFYLCAWSVKEGRMFFGPGTRLTVL.